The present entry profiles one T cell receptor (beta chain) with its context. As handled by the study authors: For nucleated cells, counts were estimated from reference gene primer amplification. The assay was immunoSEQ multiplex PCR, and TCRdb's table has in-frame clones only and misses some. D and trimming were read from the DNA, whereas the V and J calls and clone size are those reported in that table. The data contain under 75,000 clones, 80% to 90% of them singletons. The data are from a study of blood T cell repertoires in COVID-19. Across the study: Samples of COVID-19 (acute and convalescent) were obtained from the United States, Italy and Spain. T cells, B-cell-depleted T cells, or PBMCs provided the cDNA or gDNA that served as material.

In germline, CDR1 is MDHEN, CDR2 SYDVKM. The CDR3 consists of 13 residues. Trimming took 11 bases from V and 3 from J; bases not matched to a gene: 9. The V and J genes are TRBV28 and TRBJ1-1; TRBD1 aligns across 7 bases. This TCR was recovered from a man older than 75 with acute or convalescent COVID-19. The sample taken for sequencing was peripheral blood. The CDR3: CAGRTQGYTEAFF. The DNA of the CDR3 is TGTGCCGGACGTACACAGGGGTACACTGAAGCTTTCTTT.